A selection of T cell receptor beta chains follows, all from one sample in a study of T cells in Graves' hyperthyroidism and ophthalmopathy. TCRdb independently ran MiXCR on the multiplex PCR reads; one entry per CDR3 protein. The data hold 500,000 to 700,000 distinct CDR3 sequences, with about a sixth observed a single time. The sequencing sample was made of blood. The receptor source for this set is a woman between 18 and 30 years old with Graves' hyperthyroidism. CDR3s include the opening cysteine and the closing phenylalanine or tryptophan. D genes are given only for firm matches. The size of a clone is reported for some rows only, either as once, few or many, or as a class for expanded clones.

J,V,D,size,DNA,CDR3
TRBJ1-1,TRBV12-3/TRBV12-4,-,many,TGTGCCAGCAGTTTACCCCTCGAGGGAACTGAAGCTTTCTTT,CASSLPLEGTEAFF
TRBJ2-1,TRBV7-2,TRBD1,many,TGTGCCAGCAGCCCGGGCCCCGACAGGGCTGAGCAGTTCTTC,CASSPGPDRAEQFF
TRBJ1-1,TRBV6-4,-,-,TGTGCCAGCAGTGACTCAACGAAGAGAGCTTTCTTT,CASSDSTKRAFF
TRBJ2-1,TRBV20-1,TRBD2,-,TGCAGTGTTCTAGCGGGACCCATCTCGGATAACAATGAGCAGTTCTTC,CSVLAGPISDNNEQFF
TRBJ2-3,TRBV28,TRBD2,many,TGTGCCAGCAGTTACCTCTGGACTAGCGGCACAGATACGCAGTATTTT,CASSYLWTSGTDTQYF
TRBJ2-5,TRBV10-3,TRBD1,-,TGTGCCATCAGTCCAGACAGGGGGTCTCTCTACTTC,CAISPDRGSLYF
TRBJ2-4,TRBV11-2,TRBD1,-,TGTGCCAGCACCCATATCACAGGGGGTTTCAAAAACATTCAGTACTTC,CASTHITGGFKNIQYF
TRBJ2-1,TRBV20-1,TRBD2,many,TGCAGTGCTCCCCCCCAGCGGGGGAGCTCCTACAATGAGCAGTTCTTC,CSAPPQRGSSYNEQFF
TRBJ2-1,TRBV25-1,-,many,TGTGCCAGCACGGGGGTCGGTGAGCAGTTCTTC,CASTGVGEQFF
TRBJ1-2,TRBV28,-,many,TGTGCCAGCAGGGGGGGGGCAGGGGACGGCTACACCTTC,CASRGGAGDGYTF
TRBJ2-1,TRBV19,-,few,TGTGCCAGTAGGGTTGGGGACAAGTTTTACAATGAGCAGTTCTTC,CASRVGDKFYNEQFF
TRBJ2-7,TRBV7-2,-,many,TGTGCCAGCAGCCCGACTGTAGCTCTCGACATGAGCTCCTACGAGCAGTACTTC,CASSPTVALDMSSYEQYF
TRBJ2-1,TRBV9,TRBD2,few,TGTGCCAGCAGCATAACTAGCGGAATCTACAATGAGCAGTTCTTC,CASSITSGIYNEQFF
TRBJ2-7,TRBV7-9,TRBD1,-,TGTGCCAGCAGCCCCGTCCGGGACAGGGCTTCCTACGAGCAGTACTTC,CASSPVRDRASYEQYF
TRBJ2-5,TRBV20-1,-,-,TGCAGTGCTAGTAGACGTTCGGAGACCCAGTACTTC,CSASRRSETQYF